Presented here are 23 T cell receptor beta chains from one specimen sequenced in a study of blood T cell repertoires in COVID-19. Some clones are missing from TCRdb's copy, which holds only in-frame ones; the method was immunoSEQ multiplex PCR. The sample has under 85,000 clones, roughly three quarters seen once; the top ten hold more than 15%. The specimen was peripheral blood. The receptor set was obtained from a man aged 80 or over with acute or convalescent COVID-19.

The chain joins TRBV6-6 to TRBJ2-7; 9 bases are shared with TRBD1. The V gene's germline CDR1 is MNHNY and CDR2 SVGAGI (reference sequence). Trimming cost V 1 base and J 6 bases; bases outside gene matches: 4. The CDR3 has 14 residues. CDR3 region: CASSYYTGGAEQYF. CDR3 bases: TGTGCCAGCAGTTACTATACAGGGGGCGCCGAGCAGTACTTC.

The chain carries TRBV7-9 and TRBJ1-2, with 9 bases that match TRBD1. From germline, CDR1 is SEHNR and CDR2 FQNEAQ (reference sequence). The V gene end was trimmed by 7 bases and the J gene end by 4 bases; junction bases not matched to a gene: 13. The CDR3 runs to 16 residues. The CDR3 nucleotides are TGTGCCAGCACCAAAGGGGGGACAGGGACACCCTATGGCTACACCTTC. It specifies CASTKGGTGTPYGYTF. Looking up the rest from reference TRBV7-9 and TRBJ1-2 gives the full variable domain: DTGVSQNPRHKITKRGQNVTFRCDPISEHNRLYWYRQTLGQGPEFLTYFQNEAQLEKSRLLSDRFSAERPKGSFSTLEIQRTEQGDSAMYLCASTKGGTGTPYGYTFGSGTRLTVV.

This clone was recorded a few times. The V gene is TRBV6-2 or TRBV6-3, the J gene TRBJ2-5, with a possible D match to TRBD2 (5 bases). Germline V gene lookup returns CDR1 MNHEY and CDR2 SVGEGT. CDR3 length: 15 residues. Trimming shortened V by 1 base and J by 1 base, and 10 bases separated the two germline ends. This chain's CDR3 is CASSYFERIQETQYF. Written as DNA, the CDR3 is TGTGCCAGCAGTTACTTTGAGCGGATCCAAGAGACCCAGTACTTC.

The chain carries TRBV4-1 and TRBJ1-1; 7 positions match TRBD1. V lost 5 bases and J lost 2; bases outside the gene matches: 14. The length of the CDR3 is 17 residues. Germline V gives CDR1 MGHRA, CDR2 YSYEKL. The CDR3 loop reads CASSETRDSYANTEAFF. The CDR3 DNA is TGCGCCAGCAGCGAGACCCGGGACAGCTATGCTAACACTGAAGCTTTCTTT.

This clone was recorded once. The V gene is TRBV2, the J gene TRBJ2-7; 8 nucleotides agree with TRBD1. The V gene's germline CDR1 is SNHLY and CDR2 FYNNEI. The CDR3 runs 14 residues. V shed 6 bases, J shed 7 bases, and the junction held 11 bases outside the gene matches. This CDR3 reads CASSPRTGFIEQYF. CDR3 DNA sequence: TGTGCCAGCAGCCCCCGGACAGGGTTCATAGAGCAGTACTTC. Looking up the rest from reference TRBV2 and TRBJ2-7 gives the full variable domain: EPEVTQTPSHQVTQMGQEVILRCVPISNHLYFYWYRQILGQKVEFLVSFYNNEISEKSEIFDDQFSVERPDGSNFTLKIRSTKLEDSAMYFCASSPRTGFIEQYFGPGTRLTVT.

The count of this clone is one. This chain connects TRBV12-3 or TRBV12-4 to TRBJ2-7; D call uncertain. The CDR3 is 12 amino acids. V dropped 4 bases and J dropped 3 bases, with 7 bases sitting between them. Here the CDR3 DNA reads TGTGCCAGCAGTTGGGCCCTCTACGAGCAGTACTTC. It codes for CASSWALYEQYF.

This clone was detected once. V is TRBV29-1 and J is TRBJ2-1, with TRBD2 identical over 12 bases. The CDR3 covers 14 residues. Germline CDR1 and CDR2: SQVTM and ANQGSEA. The V segment lost 7 bases and the J segment 6 bases; nucleotides outside the gene matches: 7. The CDR3 loop is CSGSTSGSSNEQFF. CDR3 DNA sequence: TGCAGCGGATCGACTAGCGGGAGTTCCAATGAGCAGTTCTTC.

This chain joins TRBV5-1 and TRBJ1-4, with D perhaps matching TRBD1 (5 bases). This CDR3 region has 14 residues. The V gene's germline CDR1 is SGHRS and CDR2 YFSETQ. V lost 0 bases and J 2 bases, leaving 5 bases between the germline ends. The CDR3 nucleotides are TGCGCCAGCAGCTTGGGACAGACTAATGAAAAACTGTTTTTT. Its protein is CASSLGQTNEKLFF.

The V and J genes are TRBV3-1 (or the pseudogene TRBV3-2) and TRBJ2-1, with D tentatively TRBD1 (6 bases). V gave up 6 bases and J gave up 1 base, with 13 bases separating them. The CDR3 runs to 15 residues. Germline lookup yields CDR1 LGHDT and CDR2 YNNKEL (reference sequence). CDR3 sequence: CASRGTGYSYNEQFF. CDR3 in DNA: TGTGCCAGCAGAGGAACAGGGTATTCCTACAATGAGCAGTTCTTC.

This clone was found a few times. The rearrangement links TRBV7-3 to TRBJ2-3, with 7 nucleotides matching TRBD2. Per the germline V gene, CDR1 is SGHTA and CDR2 is FQGTGA. The CDR3 sequence is 17 residues long. Trimming at V came to 1 base and at J to 0 bases, leaving 7 bases not matched to a gene. The CDR3 sequence is CASSLRGRDSSTDTQYF. DNA for the CDR3: TGTGCCAGCAGCTTAAGGGGGAGGGACTCTAGCACAGATACGCAGTATTTT.

V and J are TRBV28 and TRBJ2-1, with a tentative D call TRBD2 (6 bases). The V and J ends lost 6 bases and 15 bases respectively, with 18 bases between them. Germline V lookup: CDR1 MDHEN, CDR2 SYDVKM. There are 12 residues in the CDR3. As DNA, the CDR3 is TGTGCCAGCAGCCAAGGATCGCGGGGTATGTTCTTC. Its protein is CASSQGSRGMFF.

This rearrangement joins TRBV29-1 to TRBJ1-2; 8 positions agree with TRBD1. There are 13 residues in the CDR3. The junction had 6 bases not matched to a gene; V was cut back by 7 bases and J by 2 bases. From germline, CDR1 is SQVTM and CDR2 ANQGSEA. The CDR3 here is CSAIQGENYGYTF. The CDR3 DNA reads TGCAGCGCGATACAGGGGGAAAACTATGGCTACACCTTC.

V usage is TRBV5-6 and J usage is TRBJ1-2, with 8 nucleotides matching TRBD1. The CDR3 spans 13 residues. CDR1 and CDR2 (germline): SGHDT, YYEEEE. The junction had 2 bases not matched to a gene; V was cut back by 4 bases and J by 3 bases. The CDR3 DNA follows: TGTGCCAGCAGCCGGGACAGGTACTATGGCTACACCTTC. Translating gives CASSRDRYYGYTF.

This clone has only one observation. The gene calls are TRBV19 and TRBJ2-2; 8 nucleotides match TRBD1. Germline values: CDR1 LNHDA, CDR2 SQIVND (reference sequence). Unmatched junction bases numbered 11, after V lost 5 bases and J lost 6 bases. The CDR3 totals 16 residues. The CDR3 region has the DNA TGTGCCAGTAGTCCGGAGACAGGGGTCATAGCCGGGGAGCTGTTTTTT. Translating gives CASSPETGVIAGELFF.

The V and J genes are TRBV5-1 and TRBJ1-5; D not resolved. Trimming stripped 0 bases from V and 3 bases from J, with 4 bases between. The CDR3 is 13 residues long. CDR1 and CDR2 (germline): SGHRS, YFSETQ. The CDR3: CASSLDYNQPQHF. The DNA for the CDR3 is TGCGCCAGCAGCTTGGATTACAATCAGCCCCAGCATTTT.

The chain couples TRBV3-1 (or the pseudogene TRBV3-2) to TRBJ1-5; D is possibly TRBD1 (5 bases). CDR1 and CDR2 from the germline V gene are LGHDT and YNNKEL (reference sequence). The CDR3 runs to 13 residues. The V end was cut by 1 base, the J end by 4 bases, with 5 bases between. CDR3 sequence (DNA): TGTGCCAGCAGCCAAGGACAGAATCAGCCCCAGCATTTT. This encodes CASSQGQNQPQHF.

The rearrangement joins TRBV6-5 to TRBJ1-2; 7 positions agree with TRBD1. The trim removed 6 bases at V and 7 bases at J, leaving 8 bases unmatched. The CDR3 covers 13 residues. Germline V lookup: CDR1 MNHEY, CDR2 SVGAGI. CDR3 loop: CASSPGQVPGYTF. CDR3 nucleotide sequence: TGTGCCAGCAGCCCCGGACAGGTTCCTGGCTACACCTTC.

The chain couples TRBV10-3 to TRBJ2-7, with D tentatively TRBD1 (6 bases). Germline assignment: CDR1 ENHRY and CDR2 SYGVKD. The V end was cut by 6 bases, the J end by 2 bases, with 17 bases between. CDR3 length equals 15 residues. The CDR3 DNA follows: TGTGCCATCAGACCCGAAGGGGGTCAACCCTACGAGCAGTACTTC. Protein sequence: CAIRPEGGQPYEQYF.

The CDR3 DNA sequence: TGTGCCAGCAGCTTTACAGGGAGCACTGAAGCTTTCTTT. Translated: CASSFTGSTEAFF. The J gene is TRBJ1-1, the V gene TRBV5-4; possible D gene TRBD1, 6 bases. The CDR3 is 13 residues long. Trimming pared 2 bases from V and 4 bases from J, leaving 9 bases between. The germline CDR1 and CDR2 sequences are SGHNT and YYREEE (reference sequence).

The genes are TRBV7-2 and TRBJ1-1; 8 bases are shared with TRBD1. This CDR3 region has 13 residues. V gave up 3 bases and J gave up 4 bases; unmatched junction bases: 1. CDR1 SGHTA and CDR2 FQGNSA come from the germline V gene. CDR3 sequence reads: CASSLTGVTEAFF. CDR3 sequence (DNA): TGTGCCAGCAGCTTGACAGGGGTCACTGAAGCTTTCTTT.

The chain joins TRBV7-2 to TRBJ2-7, with 11 bases that match TRBD2. The V gene end was trimmed by 2 bases and the J gene end by 6 bases; junction bases not matched to a gene: 9. The V gene's germline CDR1 is SGHTA and CDR2 FQGNSA. This CDR3 comprises 16 residues. This CDR3 is CASSLQTSGVRGEQYF. For the CDR3, the DNA is TGTGCCAGCAGCTTACAGACTAGCGGGGTCCGCGGCGAGCAGTACTTC.

The chain has TRBV28 and TRBJ1-1; 7 bases line up with TRBD1. The CDR3 loop spans 14 amino acids. Germline CDR1 and CDR2: MDHEN and SYDVKM. The trim removed 5 bases at V and 4 bases at J, leaving 7 bases unmatched. This CDR3 is CASSPRGKGTEAFF. CDR3 DNA: TGTGCCAGCAGTCCCAGGGGGAAGGGCACTGAAGCTTTCTTT.

In this sample, this clone turned up once. This rearrangement joins TRBV29-1 to TRBJ2-5; 10 bases line up with TRBD2. J lost 5 bases, V lost 6 bases, and 9 bases had no gene match. Germline assignment: CDR1 SQVTM and CDR2 ANQGSEA. The CDR3 consists of 14 residues. The CDR3 DNA is TGCAGCGTCGGCCGGCTAGCGGGGGTGGAGACCCAGTACTTC. It codes for CSVGRLAGVETQYF.